A selection of T cell receptor beta chains follows, all from one sample in a study of radiation and T cells in renal cell carcinoma. Some clones are missing from TCRdb's copy, which holds only in-frame ones; the method was immunoSEQ multiplex PCR. The repertoire includes about 78,000 clones, about 88% of them detected once, and about 6% sits in the top ten. Here the sequenced sample was blood, taken from a patient whose treatment included radiotherapy and nephrectomy. The receptors come from a woman in her 70s with renal cell carcinoma. Each CDR3 is given with its conserved first and last residue. D genes are given only for firm matches. Clone size is shown for a subset of rows, as once, few, many or a class of expanded clone.

TRBD1 | TRBJ1-2 | TRBV5-1 | NA | TGCGCCAGCAGCTTGGGACAGGGGACTCACTATGGCTACACCTTC | CASSLGQGTHYGYTF
TRBD1 | TRBJ2-5 | TRBV7-7 | NA | TGTGCTAGCAGCACGGACAGGGGGCAAGAGACCCAGTACTTC | CASSTDRGQETQYF
NA | TRBJ1-1 | TRBV30 | few | TGTGCCGGGAACAGGGAAGGAGTTGCTTTCTTT | CAGNREGVAFF
NA | TRBJ2-6 | TRBV27 | NA | TGTGCCAGCAGTCTCAATGGGGCCAACGTCCTGACTTTC | CASSLNGANVLTF
TRBD1 | TRBJ2-7 | TRBV5-6 | NA | TGTGCCAGCAACCGCCGGGACAGGCCCTACGAGCAGTACTTC | CASNRRDRPYEQYF
NA | TRBJ1-4 | TRBV7-9 | NA | TGTGCCAGCAGGGGGTGGACGCCTGCAACTAATGAAAAACTGTTTTTT | CASRGWTPATNEKLFF
TRBD2 | TRBJ2-4 | TRBV28 | NA | TGTGCCAGCAGTTCCGGACTAGCGGGGGGAAAAAACATTCAGTACTTC | CASSSGLAGGKNIQYF
TRBD1 | TRBJ2-5 | TRBV19 | NA | TGTGCCAGTAGCCCAGGGGGCCCGTACCAAGAGACCCAGTACTTC | CASSPGGPYQETQYF
NA | TRBJ1-4 | TRBV27 | NA | TGTGCCAGCAGTCCGGGACTCCTTCGGGATGAAAAACTGTTTTTT | CASSPGLLRDEKLFF
NA | TRBJ1-1 | TRBV7-2 | NA | TGTGCCAGCAGCCCCTTGGACAGCCTTAACACTGAAGCTTTCTTT | CASSPLDSLNTEAFF
NA | TRBJ2-2 | TRBV11-2 | NA | TGTGCCAGCAGACAACCGTCGGGGGCCAACGGGGAGCTGTTTTTT | CASRQPSGANGELFF
NA | TRBJ1-1 | TRBV15 | NA | TGTGCCACCAGCAGAGATGGTGGGATCACTGAAGCTTTCTTT | CATSRDGGITEAFF
TRBD1 | TRBJ1-6 | TRBV14 | NA | TGTGCCAGCGCGGGACAGGGTTATTCACCCCTCCACTTT | CASAGQGYSPLHF
NA | TRBJ2-7 | TRBV18 | once | TGTGCCAGCTCCCTTCGTGGGGGCTACGAGCAGTACTTC | CASSLRGGYEQYF
NA | TRBJ1-1 | TRBV5-5 | NA | TGTGCCAGCACCCCGTCTGGGGGGGGGACTGAAGCTTTCTTT | CASTPSGGGTEAFF
TRBD1 | TRBJ2-5 | TRBV4-2 | NA | TGTGCCAGCAGCCAAGATGGGAACAGGGGTTCCTACTCAGAGACCCAGTACTTC | CASSQDGNRGSYSETQYF